This T cell receptor (beta chain) is from a study of CD8 T cells in ankylosing spondylitis. There are a few counts of this clonotype. Its antigen is still unknown. TCRdb re-derived calls from the 5' RACE reads in MiXCR, one entry per CDR3 protein. The sample has around 430,000 distinct CDR3 sequences; more than 15% are singletons. Study results and caveats: Roughly eight highly homologous variants made up a TCR beta motif that seemed to typify ankylosing spondylitis blood. Researchers reportedly found disease-linked clones significantly enriched in matched ankylosing spondylitis synovial fluid.

The CDR3 contains 14 residues. The V and J ends lost 3 bases and 4 bases respectively, with 10 bases between them. The germline CDR1 and CDR2 sequences are MDHEN and SYDVKM. The sample consisted of blood, either unsorted or a sorted T cell fraction (not recorded which). The clonotype originates from a male donor with ankylosing spondylitis. The chain is built from TRBV28 and TRBJ1-5; D gene ambiguous. CDR3 protein: CASSLSGVNQPQHF. Here the CDR3 DNA reads TGTGCCAGCAGTTTGTCCGGCGTGAATCAGCCCCAGCATTTT.